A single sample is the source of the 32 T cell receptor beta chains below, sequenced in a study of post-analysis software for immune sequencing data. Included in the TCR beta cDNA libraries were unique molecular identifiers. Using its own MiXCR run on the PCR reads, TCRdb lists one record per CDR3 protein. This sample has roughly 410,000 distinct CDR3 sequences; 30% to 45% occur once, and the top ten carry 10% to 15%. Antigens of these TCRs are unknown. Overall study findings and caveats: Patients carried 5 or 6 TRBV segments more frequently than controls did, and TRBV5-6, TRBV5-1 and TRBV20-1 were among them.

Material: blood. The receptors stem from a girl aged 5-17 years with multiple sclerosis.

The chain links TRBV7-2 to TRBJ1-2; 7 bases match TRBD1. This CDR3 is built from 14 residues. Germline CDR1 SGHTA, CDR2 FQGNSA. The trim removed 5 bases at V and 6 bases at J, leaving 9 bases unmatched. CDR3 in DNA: TGTGCCAGCAGCCCCGTTGAAGGGGGCAATGGCTACACCTTC. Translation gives CASSPVEGGNGYTF. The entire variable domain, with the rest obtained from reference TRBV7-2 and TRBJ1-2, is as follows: GAGVSQSPSNKVTEKGKDVELRCDPISGHTALYWYRQSLGQGLEFLIYFQGNSAPDKSGLPSDRFSAERTGGSVSTLTIQRTQQEDSAVYLCASSPVEGGNGYTFGSGTRLTVV.

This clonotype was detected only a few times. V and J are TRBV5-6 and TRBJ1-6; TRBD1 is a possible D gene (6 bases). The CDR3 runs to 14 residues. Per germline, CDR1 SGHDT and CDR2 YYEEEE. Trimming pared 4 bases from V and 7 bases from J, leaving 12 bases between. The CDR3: CASSPRTENSPLHF. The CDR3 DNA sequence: TGTGCCAGCAGCCCTAGGACAGAAAATTCACCCCTCCACTTT.

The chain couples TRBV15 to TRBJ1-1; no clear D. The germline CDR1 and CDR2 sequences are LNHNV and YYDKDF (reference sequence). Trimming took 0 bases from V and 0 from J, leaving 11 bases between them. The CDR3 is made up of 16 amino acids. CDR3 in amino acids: CATSRDGWVMNTEAFF. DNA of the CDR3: TGTGCCACCAGCAGAGATGGGTGGGTCATGAACACTGAAGCTTTCTTT.

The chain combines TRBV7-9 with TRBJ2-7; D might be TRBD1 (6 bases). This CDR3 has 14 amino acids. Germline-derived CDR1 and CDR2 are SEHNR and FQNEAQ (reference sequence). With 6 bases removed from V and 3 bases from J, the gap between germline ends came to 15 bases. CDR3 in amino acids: CASSRTGHFYEQYF. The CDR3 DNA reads TGTGCCAGCAGTCGAACAGGGCACTTCTACGAGCAGTACTTC.

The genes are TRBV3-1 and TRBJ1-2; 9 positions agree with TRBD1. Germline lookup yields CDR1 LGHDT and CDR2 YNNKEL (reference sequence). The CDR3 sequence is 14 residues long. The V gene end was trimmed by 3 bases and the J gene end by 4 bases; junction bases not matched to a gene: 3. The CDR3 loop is CASSHSDRGYGYTF. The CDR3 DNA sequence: TGTGCCAGCAGCCACTCGGACAGGGGCTATGGCTACACCTTC.

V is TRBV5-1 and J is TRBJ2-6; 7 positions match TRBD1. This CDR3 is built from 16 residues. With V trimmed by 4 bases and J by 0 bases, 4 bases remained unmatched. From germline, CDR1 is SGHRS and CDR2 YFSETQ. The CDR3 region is CASSARQGSGANVLTF. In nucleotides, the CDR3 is TGCGCCAGCAGCGCCCGACAGGGCTCTGGGGCCAACGTCCTGACTTTC. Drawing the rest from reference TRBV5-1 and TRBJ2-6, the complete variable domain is KAGVTQTPRYLIKTRGQQVTLSCSPISGHRSVSWYQQTPGQGLQFLFEYFSETQRNKGNFPGRFSGRQFSNSRSEMNVSTLELGDSALYLCASSARQGSGANVLTFGAGSRLTVL.

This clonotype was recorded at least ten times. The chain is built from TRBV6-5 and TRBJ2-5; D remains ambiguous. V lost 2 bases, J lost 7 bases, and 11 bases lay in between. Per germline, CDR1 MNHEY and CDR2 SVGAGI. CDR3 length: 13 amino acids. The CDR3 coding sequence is TGTGCCAGCAGTTACCTCGAGGTTGGGACCCAGTACTTC. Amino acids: CASSYLEVGTQYF.

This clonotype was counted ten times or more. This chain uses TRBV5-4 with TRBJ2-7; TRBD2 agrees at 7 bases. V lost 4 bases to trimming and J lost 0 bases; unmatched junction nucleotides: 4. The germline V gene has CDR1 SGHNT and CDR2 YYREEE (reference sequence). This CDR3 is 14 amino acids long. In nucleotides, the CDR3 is TGTGCCAGCAGCAGCCGGGACTACTCCTACGAGCAGTACTTC. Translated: CASSSRDYSYEQYF.

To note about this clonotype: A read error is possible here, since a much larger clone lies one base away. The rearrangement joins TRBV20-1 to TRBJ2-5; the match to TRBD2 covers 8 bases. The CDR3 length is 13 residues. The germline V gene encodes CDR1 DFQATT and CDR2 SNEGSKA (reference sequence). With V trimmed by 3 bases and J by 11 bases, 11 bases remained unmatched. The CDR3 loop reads CSASGGGYNEQYF. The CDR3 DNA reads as TGCAGTGCTAGTGGCGGGGGGTACAATGAGCAGTACTTC.

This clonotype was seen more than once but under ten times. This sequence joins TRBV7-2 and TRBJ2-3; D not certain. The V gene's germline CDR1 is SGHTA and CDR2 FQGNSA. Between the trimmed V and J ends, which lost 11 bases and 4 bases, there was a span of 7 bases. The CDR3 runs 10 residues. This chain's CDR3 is CAASADTQYF. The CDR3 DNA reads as TGTGCCGCCAGCGCAGATACGCAGTATTTT.

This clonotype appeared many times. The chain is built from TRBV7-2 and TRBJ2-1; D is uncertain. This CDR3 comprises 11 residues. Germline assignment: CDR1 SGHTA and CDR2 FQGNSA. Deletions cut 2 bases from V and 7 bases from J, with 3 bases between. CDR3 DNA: TGTGCCAGCAGCTTACAAAATGAGCAGTTCTTC. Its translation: CASSLQNEQFF.

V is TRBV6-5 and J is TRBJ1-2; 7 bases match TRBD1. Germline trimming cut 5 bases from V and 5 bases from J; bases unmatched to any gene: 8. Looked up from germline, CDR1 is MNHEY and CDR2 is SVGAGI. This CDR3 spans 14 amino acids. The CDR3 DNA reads TGTGCCAGCAGTCAACAGGGGAATCCTTATGGCTACACCTTC. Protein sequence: CASSQQGNPYGYTF.

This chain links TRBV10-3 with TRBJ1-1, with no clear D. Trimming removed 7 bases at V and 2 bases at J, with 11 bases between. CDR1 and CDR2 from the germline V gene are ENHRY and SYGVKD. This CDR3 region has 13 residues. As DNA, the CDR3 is TGTGCCATCAAAGTGACGGGAAACACTGAAGCTTTCTTT. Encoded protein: CAIKVTGNTEAFF.

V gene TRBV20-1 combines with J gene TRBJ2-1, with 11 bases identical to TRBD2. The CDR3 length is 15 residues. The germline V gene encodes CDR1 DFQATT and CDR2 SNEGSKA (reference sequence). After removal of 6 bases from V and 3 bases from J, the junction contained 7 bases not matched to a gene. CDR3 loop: CSAPSGTSGYNEQFF. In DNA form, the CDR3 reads TGCAGTGCCCCCTCCGGGACTAGCGGCTACAATGAGCAGTTCTTC.

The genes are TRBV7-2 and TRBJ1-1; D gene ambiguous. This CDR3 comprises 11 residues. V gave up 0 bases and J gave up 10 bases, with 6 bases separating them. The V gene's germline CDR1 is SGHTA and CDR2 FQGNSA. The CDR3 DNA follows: TGTGCCAGCAGCTTAGCGGAGGGAGCTTTCTTT. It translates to CASSLAEGAFF.

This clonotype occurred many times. The CDR3 nucleotides are TGTGCCAGCAGCGACCGAATAGGGACTGCGAACACTGAAGCTTTCTTT. This translates into CASSDRIGTANTEAFF. The chain has TRBV5-6 and TRBJ1-1; weak D call: TRBD1 (5 bases). CDR1 is SGHDT and CDR2 is YYEEEE in the germline V gene. CDR3 length: 16 amino acids. V gave up 4 bases and J gave up 1 base, with 17 bases separating them.

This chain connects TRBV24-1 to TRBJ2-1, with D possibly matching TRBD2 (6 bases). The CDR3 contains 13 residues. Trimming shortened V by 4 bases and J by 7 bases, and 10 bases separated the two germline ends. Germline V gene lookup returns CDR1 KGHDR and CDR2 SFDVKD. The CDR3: CATSDLAGNEQFF. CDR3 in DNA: TGTGCCACCAGTGACCTCGCGGGAAATGAGCAGTTCTTC.

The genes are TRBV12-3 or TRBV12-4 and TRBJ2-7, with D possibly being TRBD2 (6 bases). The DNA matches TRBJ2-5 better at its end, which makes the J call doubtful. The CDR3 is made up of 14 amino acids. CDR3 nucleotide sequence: TGTGCCAGCAGTTTAGTGGCTAGCGAGAAGACCCAGTACTTC. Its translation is CASSLVASEKTQYF.

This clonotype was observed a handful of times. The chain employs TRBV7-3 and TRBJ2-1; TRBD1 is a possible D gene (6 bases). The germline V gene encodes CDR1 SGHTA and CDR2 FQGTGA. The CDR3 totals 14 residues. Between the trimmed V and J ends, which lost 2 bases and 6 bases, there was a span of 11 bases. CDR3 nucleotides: TGTGCCAGCAGCTTACTGGGACACCGCAATGAGCAGTTCTTC. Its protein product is CASSLLGHRNEQFF.

The CDR3: CASRWGGDTQYF. CDR3 sequence (DNA): TGTGCCAGCAGATGGGGGGGGGATACGCAGTATTTT. This chain links TRBV12-3 or TRBV12-4 with TRBJ2-3; 7 bases are shared with TRBD2. V shed 6 bases, J shed 6 bases, and the junction held 3 bases outside the gene matches. The CDR3 spans 12 residues.

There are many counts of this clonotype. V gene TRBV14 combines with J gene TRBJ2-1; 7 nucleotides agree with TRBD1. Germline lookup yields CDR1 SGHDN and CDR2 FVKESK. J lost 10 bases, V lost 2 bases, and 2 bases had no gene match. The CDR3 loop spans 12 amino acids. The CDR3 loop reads CASSQLQGEQFF. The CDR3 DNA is TGTGCCAGCAGCCAACTACAGGGGGAGCAGTTCTTC.

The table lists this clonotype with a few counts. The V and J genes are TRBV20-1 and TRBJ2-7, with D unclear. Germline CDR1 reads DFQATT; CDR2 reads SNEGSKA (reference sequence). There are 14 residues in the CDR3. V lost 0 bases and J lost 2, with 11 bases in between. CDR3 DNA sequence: TGCAGTGCTAGAGATCGGTATACTACCTACGAGCAGTACTTC. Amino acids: CSARDRYTTYEQYF.

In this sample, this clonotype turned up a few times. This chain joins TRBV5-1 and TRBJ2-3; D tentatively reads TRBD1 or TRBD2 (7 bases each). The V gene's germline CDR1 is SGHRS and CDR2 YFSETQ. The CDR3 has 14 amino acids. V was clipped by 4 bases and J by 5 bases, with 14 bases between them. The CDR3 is CASSLQGRGDTQYF. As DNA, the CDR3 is TGCGCCAGCAGCCTACAGGGGAGGGGAGATACGCAGTATTTT.

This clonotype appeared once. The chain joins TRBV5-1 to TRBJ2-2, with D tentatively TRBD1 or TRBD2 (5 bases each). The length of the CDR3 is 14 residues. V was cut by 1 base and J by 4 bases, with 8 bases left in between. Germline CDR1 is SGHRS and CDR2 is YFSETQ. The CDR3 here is CASSLSGGTGELFF. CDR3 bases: TGCGCCAGCAGCTTGTCTGGGGGCACCGGGGAGCTGTTTTTT.

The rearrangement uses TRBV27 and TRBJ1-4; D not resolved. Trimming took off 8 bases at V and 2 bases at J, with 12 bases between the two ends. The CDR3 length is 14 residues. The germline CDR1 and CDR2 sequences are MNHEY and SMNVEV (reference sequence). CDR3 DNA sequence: TGTGCCAGCTGGAGCGGAGGTACTAATGAAAAACTGTTTTTT. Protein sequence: CASWSGGTNEKLFF. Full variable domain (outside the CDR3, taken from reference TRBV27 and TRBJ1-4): EAQVTQNPRYLITVTGKKLTVTCSQNMNHEYMSWYRQDPGLGLRQIYYSMNVEVTDKGDVPEGYKVSRKEKRNFPLILESPSPNQTSLYFCASWSGGTNEKLFFGSGTQLSVL.

The CDR3 bases are TGTGCCAGCAGTGAATCACCGTTAGCGGGGGGCCGGGAGACCCAGTACTTC. Protein product: CASSESPLAGGRETQYF. The J gene is TRBJ2-5, the V gene TRBV6-1; 10 nucleotides line up with TRBD2. The CDR3 sequence is 17 residues long. The germline CDR1 and CDR2 sequences are MNHNS and SASEGT. V was clipped by 2 bases and J by 5 bases; unmatched bases: 11.

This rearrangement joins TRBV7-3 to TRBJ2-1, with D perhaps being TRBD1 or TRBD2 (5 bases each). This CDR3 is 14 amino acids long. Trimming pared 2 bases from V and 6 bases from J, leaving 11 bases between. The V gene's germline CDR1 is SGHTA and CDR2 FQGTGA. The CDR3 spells CASSLSAGTNEQFF. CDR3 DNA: TGTGCCAGCAGCTTATCGGCAGGGACCAATGAGCAGTTCTTC.

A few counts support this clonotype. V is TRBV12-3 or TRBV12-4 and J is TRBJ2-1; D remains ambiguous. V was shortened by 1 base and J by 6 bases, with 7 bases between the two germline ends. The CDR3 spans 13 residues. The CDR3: CASSLERRNEQFF. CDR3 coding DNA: TGTGCCAGCAGTTTAGAGCGCCGCAATGAGCAGTTCTTC.

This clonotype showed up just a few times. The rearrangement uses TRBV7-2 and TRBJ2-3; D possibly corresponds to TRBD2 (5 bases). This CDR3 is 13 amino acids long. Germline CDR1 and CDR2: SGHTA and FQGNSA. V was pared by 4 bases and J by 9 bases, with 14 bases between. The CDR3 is CASSSPSGRTQYF. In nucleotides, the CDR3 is TGTGCCAGCAGCTCCCCCTCGGGGAGAACGCAGTATTTT.

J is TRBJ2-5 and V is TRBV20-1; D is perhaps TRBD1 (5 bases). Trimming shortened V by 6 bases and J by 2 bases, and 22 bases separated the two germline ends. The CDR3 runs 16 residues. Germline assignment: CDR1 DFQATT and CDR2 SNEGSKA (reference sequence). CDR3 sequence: CSAPRDRPGYQETQYF. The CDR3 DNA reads TGCAGTGCCCCGAGAGACAGACCGGGTTATCAAGAGACCCAGTACTTC.

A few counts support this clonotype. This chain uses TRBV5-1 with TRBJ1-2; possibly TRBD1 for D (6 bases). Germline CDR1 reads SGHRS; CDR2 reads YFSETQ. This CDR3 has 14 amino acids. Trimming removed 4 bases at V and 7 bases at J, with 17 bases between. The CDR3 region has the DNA TGCGCCAGCAGCACGGAGGGGGGCTTGGGTGGCTACACCTTC. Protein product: CASSTEGGLGGYTF.

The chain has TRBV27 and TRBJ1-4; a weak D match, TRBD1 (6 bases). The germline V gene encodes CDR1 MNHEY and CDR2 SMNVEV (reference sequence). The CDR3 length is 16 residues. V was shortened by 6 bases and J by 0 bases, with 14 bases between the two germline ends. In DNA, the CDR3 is TGTGCCAGCAGAAGGGGGTACTTAGCAACTAATGAAAAACTGTTTTTT. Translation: CASRRGYLATNEKLFF.